This TCR beta chain was identified in a study of T-cell memory formation after mild COVID-19. Details on this clonotype: What it binds is unknown.

Study-level results: Still unconfirmed is whether the second-wave clones peaking on day 37 recognized SARS-CoV-2.

MiXCR, applied by TCRdb to the 5' RACE reads, yields one record per CDR3 protein. This table holds about 290,000 distinct CDR3 sequences, 15% to 20% found once. With 2 bases removed from V and 3 bases from J, the gap between germline ends came to 14 bases. Looked up from germline, CDR1 is SGHKS and CDR2 is YYEKEE (reference sequence). There are 15 residues in the CDR3. This rearrangement joins TRBV5-5 to TRBJ2-5, with D maybe TRBD2 (6 bases). This sequence was found in a man aged 18 to 35 who had mild COVID-19 (a few samples of this study predate the infection). Cell type and time point are not known. Sequencing was carried out using PBMCs or a T cell subset sorted from them (not recorded which). Here the CDR3 reads CASSFGGAGEETQYF. CDR3 in DNA: TGTGCCAGCAGCTTCGGCGGGGCCGGGGAAGAGACCCAGTACTTC.